This T cell receptor beta chain stems from a study of cytomegalovirus exposure and HLA in healthy donors (dated by TCRdb to 2016 to 2017). Concerning the study at large: In an earlier analysis of 450 to 750 of the donors, 276 Gb of sequence data and 100 million or so unique TCR beta sequences from 180 million or so T cells were reported. Every discovery cohort repertoire had been produced on one sequencing platform. Typing coverage varied by locus: about 620-640 donors for A, B, C, DRB1 and DQB1; some 520 for DQA1; over 600 for DPA1; more than 450 for DPB1. The genetic ancestry cluster associated with self-reported Caucasian donors included roughly 84% of the roughly 410 genotyped donors. Because of strong linkage in the cohort, roughly five DR-DQ haplotypes were treated as single units for association and clustering. In a later genetic analysis, genome-wide SNP genotypes for about 60% of the 666 donors were used, and that subset was treated as a discovery cohort. HLA typing included class I and class II loci at four-digit resolution. In a later analysis, previously published TCR beta repertoires from several hundred donors were re-analyzed and high-resolution HLA genotyping was added so that TCR occurrence patterns could be studied. Donor age, sex, ethnicity and CMV serostatus were compiled together with the repertoire data. In the later analysis, no new phenotypic data were used to find candidate immune exposures; instead, reliance was placed on TCR beta sequences and their occurrence across donors. The study combined high-throughput TCR immunosequencing, statistical association of individual TCRs with disease status, and machine learning to predict cytomegalovirus infection status. The study used immunosequencing to profile the T cell repertoires of 670 or so subjects and linked those repertoires to cytomegalovirus serostatus. An early release that covered some 630 HLA-typed donors contained approximately 300 gigabases of sequencing data and tens of millions of unique TCR sequences. Along with the roughly 670-subject first cohort, a separate validation cohort of over a hundred different subjects was used. The aim of the study was to test whether cataloging public T cell receptors could identify signatures of past pathogen exposure. On average, around 200,000 unique TCR beta nucleotide sequences were sequenced per donor among 398 genotyped donors of the cohort, with around 19% of those sequences being non-productive. In an earlier analysis of over 550 of the donors, high-throughput TCR beta sequencing was used to judge whether each TCR beta V gene segment behaved as functional or pseudogenic.

About this clone: What antigen it recognizes has not been identified.

CDR1 and CDR2 (GTSNPN, SVGIG) derive from the germline V gene (reference sequence). The V end loses 5 bases and the J end loses 9 bases, and a stretch of 19 bases separates them. The CDR3 sequence holds 14 residues, the cysteine and phenylalanine included. The sequence is cut down to CDR3 DNA, 42 bases in frame from base 1. Library prep was done by the immunoSEQ multiplex PCR assay. A mixture of 60 forward primers for TCR Vbeta segments and 13 reverse primers for TCR Jbeta segments was used in the multiplex PCR. A multiplex PCR assay on genomic DNA amplified the CDR3 region of rearranged TCR beta genes. The amplified TCR beta libraries were sequenced on the Illumina HiSeq System as 87-base-pair reads. Under the source paper's analysis protocol: Across the 670 or so repertoires, a later analysis counted tens of millions of unique TCR beta chains, around 10 million of which were shared by at least two donors. Raw reads were error-corrected and collapsed into unique sequences with a nearest-neighbor algorithm that merged closely related sequences to remove PCR and sequencing errors. Alignment of CDR3 sequences to IMGT reference sequences was used to assign V, D and J gene segments. For a sequence to be retained, at least a six-nucleotide match to both a V gene segment and a J gene segment was required. Rearrangements were classified as productive when the CDR3 lacked stop codons and remained in frame with V and J, and all other rearrangements were classified as non-productive. CDR3 was defined according to IMGT convention as the region running from the second conserved V-encoded cysteine to the conserved J-encoded phenylalanine. The earlier analysis of about 610 of the donors excluded sequences that lacked an unambiguous match to a single V gene segment. An earlier analysis of several hundred of the donors called V segments functional above 56.7% productive rearrangements and segregating when the between-donor standard deviation exceeded 5%. A statistical classification framework was developed to diagnose cytomegalovirus status using the catalog of TCR beta chain sequences. V and J gene assignment, in a later analysis, came from comparing TCR nucleotide sequences with IMGT/GENE-DB human TR gene sequences. Using the TCRdist pipeline, a later analysis assigned CDR3 sequences along with most-parsimonious VDJ recombination scenarios. In a later analysis, each TCR beta chain was defined by its CDR3 amino acid sequence together with its V-gene family, and reads lacking a unique V-gene family were excluded. A later analysis removed 500 to 600 highly shared, low-generation-probability nucleotide sequences to deal with suspected cross-contamination and a sequencing artifact. In a later analysis, a clonal expansion index for each public chain was calculated from normalized within-repertoire ranks of inferred template counts. A later analysis computed generation probabilities with a VDJ recombination model fitted to out-of-frame rearrangements, and checked the results against IGoR. In a later analysis, hypergeometric tests were used to score TCR-TCR, TCR-HLA and TCR-CMV co-occurrence, with a repertoire-size bias correction applied to TCR pairs. In a later analysis, false discovery rates were estimated by permuting HLA or CMV assignments 20 times. In a later analysis, co-occurring TCRs were grouped using DBSCAN, and TCRdist sequence similarity was added for clustering within HLA-allele-positive subsets. For co-occurrence clustering, repertoires with fewer than 30,000 or more than 120,000 public chains were excluded, along with four to six repertoires with anomalous nucleotide sharing. This immuneACCESS table, as held by TCRdb, lists in-frame sequences with V and J called but not all clones. Of the missing ones, under half trace to an unresolved V gene in checked studies; the others have no known cause. The V and J calls and the clone size are those of that table, but D and trimming were determined from the DNA. The table for this sample records about 40,000 clones. The top ten hold approximately 1.7% of the sample.

The research as a whole found: In an earlier analysis of 587 of the donors, most TCR beta V segments appeared in productive rearrangements about 87% or about 30% of the time, broadly matching IMGT annotations. In this cohort, only TCR beta chains were sequenced, and detectable features were limited by the absence of alpha or paired-chain data. In a later genetic analysis, fewer N-insertions in productive TCRs were reported among donors in an Asian-associated ancestry cluster than the 666-donor mean. Most TCR sequences were observed very rarely across donors, whereas some public TCRs were present in many individuals. Over 15 rarely observed V segments, including chromosome 9 orphons, were excluded from the earlier analysis of about 610 of the donors because counts were too low. Because HLA typing was missing for some donors at each locus, association tests included only the typed subset. Linkage disequilibrium might explain the correlated functional status among segregating V segments, but an unknown experimental factor could not be ruled out. In a later analysis, over 15,000 TCR beta sequences were associated with specific HLA alleles at a false discovery rate of 0.05. In both the original and validation cohorts, the classifier was reported to diagnose cytomegalovirus status with high specificity and sensitivity. A further reported finding was that TCR beta sequences accurately predicted the HLA-A and HLA-B alleles for most subjects in the first cohort. A total of some 180 TCR beta chains were listed by the study as associated with cytomegalovirus. The sequencing pipeline was judged likely to have produced a cluster of highly shared sequence variants as a technical artifact. A later analysis found that HLA-associated TCR beta chains were more clonally expanded and had lower generation probabilities than equally common non-associated chains. Presence/absence analyses assumed roughly uniform sequencing depth across donors, an assumption that may not hold. A later analysis found that most CMV-associated TCR beta chains appeared HLA-restricted, with HLA associations seemingly driven largely by CMV exposure. Three of the identified cytomegalovirus-associated TCR beta chains were confirmed in vitro to be specific for cytomegalovirus antigens. V-gene and J-gene trimming of TCR beta chains was associated with a missense DCLRE1C variant in a later genetic analysis, and the association was replicated in an independent cohort. In a later analysis, several top co-occurrence clusters were reported to appear linked to parvovirus B19, influenza, CMV and Epstein-Barr virus. It was suggested by the authors that the approach could potentially be generalized to other disease states and immunological phenotypes. The only immune exposure information available for the cohort was CMV serostatus. According to a later analysis, TCR association rates differed among HLA loci, with DRB1 alleles showing the most associated TCRs and HLA-C alleles showing the fewest. Assigning TCR associations to individual alleles was difficult when HLA alleles, especially DR and DQ, strongly co-occurred. The 87-base-pair reads could not distinguish some IMGT-functional V segments, including TRBV6-2 and TRBV6-3, so those segments were excluded.

The cohort was made up of approximately 670 healthy bone marrow donors. All cohort members were sampled while nominally healthy, although unrecorded immune exposures were likely present. The donor was CMV seronegative and was included in the group of a few hundred seronegative cohort members. A peripheral blood sample was provided by each donor, and peripheral blood mononuclear cells were used for TCR beta sequencing. The Qiagen DNeasy Blood Extraction Kit was used to extract genomic DNA from the blood cell samples. The sequence was collected from a woman under 40 in good health and CMV-seronegative. The sample was PBMCs. The chain was built from TRBV30 and TRBJ2-2, and perhaps TRBD2 as D gene, on 6 matching bases. This receptor carries the CDR3 CAWCEGGSIRELFF. The bases read TGTGCCTGGTGCGAGGGAGGCTCTATCCGGGAGCTGTTTTTT.